This TCR beta chain comes out of a study of cytomegalovirus exposure and HLA in healthy donors. V lost 6 bases and J lost 3, with 11 bases in between. The CDR3 extends over 13 amino acids. Germline V gene data show CDR1 as MNHNY and CDR2 as SVGAGI (reference sequence). Donors consisted of healthy bone marrow donors. This PCR relied on a set of 60 Vbeta primers and 13 Jbeta primers. Assay: immunoSEQ multiplex PCR; the TCRdb copy retains only in-frame clones and omits some. The sample holds some 150,000 clones, roughly four fifths seen once. V and J are TRBV6-6 and TRBJ1-1; D perhaps matches TRBD1 (6 bases). The receptor comes from a man between 45 and 60 years old in good health and CMV-seropositive. The sample was PBMCs. The CDR3 region is CASSKNRDTEAFF. As DNA, the CDR3 is TGTGCCAGCAGCAAAAACAGGGACACTGAAGCTTTCTTT.